The present entry profiles one TCR beta chain with its context. What it binds is unknown. This sample is part of a study of T cell responses to AZD1222 COVID-19 vaccine. General study points: Baseline seropositivity occurred in only 5 to 7 AZD1222 recipients. The repertoires were collected only after the peak T cell response.

Germline V gene lookup returns CDR1 SGDLS and CDR2 YYNGEE. There are 14 residues in the CDR3. V was shortened by 4 bases and J by 0 bases, with 8 bases between the two germline ends. TCRdb's table, derived via immunoSEQ multiplex PCR, lists solely in-frame clones and lacks some. This table has 130,000 or so clones, 90% appearing once. The rearrangement joins TRBV9 to TRBJ1-3; D is possibly TRBD1 (5 bases). Here the sequenced sample was peripheral blood, taken on day 0 of AZD1222 vaccination. The TCR was taken from an adult in good health. In DNA, the CDR3 is TGTGCCAGCAGCACAGGAAGCTCTGGAAACACCATATATTTT. Protein sequence: CASSTGSSGNTIYF.